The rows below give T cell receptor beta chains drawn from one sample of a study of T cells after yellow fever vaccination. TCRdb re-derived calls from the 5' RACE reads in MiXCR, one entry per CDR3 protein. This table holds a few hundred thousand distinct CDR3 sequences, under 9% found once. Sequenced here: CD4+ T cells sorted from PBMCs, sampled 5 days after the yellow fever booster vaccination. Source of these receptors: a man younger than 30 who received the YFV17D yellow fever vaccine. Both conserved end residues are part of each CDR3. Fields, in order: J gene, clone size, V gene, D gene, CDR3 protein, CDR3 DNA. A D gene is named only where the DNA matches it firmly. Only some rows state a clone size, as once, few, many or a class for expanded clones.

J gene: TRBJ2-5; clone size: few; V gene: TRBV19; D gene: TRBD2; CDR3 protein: CASSISGVAQETQYF; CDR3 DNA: TGTGCCAGTAGTATAAGCGGGGTTGCTCAAGAGACCCAGTACTTC
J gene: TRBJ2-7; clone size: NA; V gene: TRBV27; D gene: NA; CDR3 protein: CASRGGIEQYF; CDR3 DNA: TGTGCCAGCCGCGGGGGCATCGAGCAGTACTTC
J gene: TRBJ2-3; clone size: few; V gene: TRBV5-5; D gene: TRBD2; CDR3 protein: CASSFSGGPGDTQYF; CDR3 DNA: TGTGCCAGCAGCTTCAGCGGGGGGCCAGGAGATACGCAGTATTTT
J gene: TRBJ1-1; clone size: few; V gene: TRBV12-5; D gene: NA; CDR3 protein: CASGRSLSAEAFF; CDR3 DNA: TGTGCTAGTGGCCGATCACTGAGCGCTGAAGCTTTCTTT
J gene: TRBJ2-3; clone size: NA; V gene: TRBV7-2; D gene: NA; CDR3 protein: CASSPLLYTTDTQYF; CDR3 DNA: TGTGCCAGCAGCCCCCTTTTATACACGACAGATACGCAGTATTTT
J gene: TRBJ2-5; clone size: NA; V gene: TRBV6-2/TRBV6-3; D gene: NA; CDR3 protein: CASSYSGTEGETQYF; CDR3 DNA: TGTGCCAGCAGTTACTCGGGCACCGAAGGCGAGACCCAGTACTTC
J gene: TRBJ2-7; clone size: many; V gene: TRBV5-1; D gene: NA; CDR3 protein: CASSLLADYEQYF; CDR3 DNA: TGCGCCAGCAGCTTGTTGGCGGACTACGAGCAGTACTTC
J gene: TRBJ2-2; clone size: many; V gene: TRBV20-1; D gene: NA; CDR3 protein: CSAKSRDSNVPGELFF; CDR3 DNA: TGCAGTGCTAAGAGCCGGGACTCCAACGTTCCCGGGGAGCTGTTTTTT
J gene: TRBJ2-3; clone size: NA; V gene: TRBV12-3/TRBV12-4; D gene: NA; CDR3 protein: CASSRGVGARTDTQYF; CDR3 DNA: TGTGCCAGCAGCCGCGGGGTGGGGGCCCGCACAGATACGCAGTATTTT
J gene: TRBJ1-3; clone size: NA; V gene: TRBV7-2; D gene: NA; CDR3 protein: CASSLEGGSSGNTIYF; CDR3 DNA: TGTGCCAGCAGCTTAGAGGGGGGCTCCTCTGGAAACACCATATATTTT
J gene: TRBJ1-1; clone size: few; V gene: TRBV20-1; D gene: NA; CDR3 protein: CSARGAGSYTEAFF; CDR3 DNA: TGCAGTGCTAGGGGCGCCGGGTCTTACACTGAAGCTTTCTTT
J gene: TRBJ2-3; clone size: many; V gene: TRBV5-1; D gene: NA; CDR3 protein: CASSLAGRVTDTQYF; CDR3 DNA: TGCGCCAGCAGCTTGGCCGGCAGGGTCACAGATACGCAGTATTTT
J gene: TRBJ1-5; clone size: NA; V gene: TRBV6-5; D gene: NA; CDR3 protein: CASRYRVHQPQHF; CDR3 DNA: TGTGCCAGCAGGTACAGGGTCCATCAGCCCCAGCATTTT
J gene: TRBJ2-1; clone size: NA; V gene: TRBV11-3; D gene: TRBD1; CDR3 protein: CASSLGGQGAPEQFF; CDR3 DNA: TGTGCCAGCAGCTTAGGTGGACAGGGGGCGCCTGAGCAGTTCTTC
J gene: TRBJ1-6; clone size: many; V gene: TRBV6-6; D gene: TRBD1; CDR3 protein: CATGQGANSPLHF; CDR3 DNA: TGTGCCACTGGACAGGGGGCGAATTCACCCCTCCACTTT
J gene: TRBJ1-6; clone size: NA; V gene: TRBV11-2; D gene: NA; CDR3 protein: CASSLVRVSPLHF; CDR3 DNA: TGTGCCAGCAGCTTAGTCCGGGTTTCACCCCTCCACTTT
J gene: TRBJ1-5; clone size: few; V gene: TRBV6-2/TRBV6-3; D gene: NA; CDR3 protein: CASLRGRGSSNQPQHF; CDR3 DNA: TGTGCCAGCCTCCGGGGACGGGGGAGTAGCAATCAGCCCCAGCATTTT
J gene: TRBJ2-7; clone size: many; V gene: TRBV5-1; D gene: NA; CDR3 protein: CASSLDRVFSYEQYF; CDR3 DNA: TGCGCCAGCAGCTTGGACAGGGTATTCTCCTACGAGCAGTACTTC
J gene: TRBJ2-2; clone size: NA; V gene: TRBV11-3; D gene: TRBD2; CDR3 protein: CASSLDPTPGLAGADGELFF; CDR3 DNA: TGTGCCAGCAGCTTAGATCCCACACCTGGACTAGCGGGGGCTGACGGGGAGCTGTTTTTT
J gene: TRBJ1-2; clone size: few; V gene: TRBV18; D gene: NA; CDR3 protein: CASSPYTGAQDNYGYTF; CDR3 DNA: TGTGCCAGCTCACCTTATACGGGCGCGCAGGATAACTATGGCTACACCTTC
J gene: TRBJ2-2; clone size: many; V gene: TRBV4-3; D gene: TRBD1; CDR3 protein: CASSHGQGTGELFF; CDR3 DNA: TGCGCCAGCAGCCATGGACAGGGCACCGGGGAGCTGTTTTTT
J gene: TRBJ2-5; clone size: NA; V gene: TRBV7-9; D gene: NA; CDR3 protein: CARIRSPETQYF; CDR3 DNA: TGTGCCAGAATACGCTCTCCAGAGACCCAGTACTTC